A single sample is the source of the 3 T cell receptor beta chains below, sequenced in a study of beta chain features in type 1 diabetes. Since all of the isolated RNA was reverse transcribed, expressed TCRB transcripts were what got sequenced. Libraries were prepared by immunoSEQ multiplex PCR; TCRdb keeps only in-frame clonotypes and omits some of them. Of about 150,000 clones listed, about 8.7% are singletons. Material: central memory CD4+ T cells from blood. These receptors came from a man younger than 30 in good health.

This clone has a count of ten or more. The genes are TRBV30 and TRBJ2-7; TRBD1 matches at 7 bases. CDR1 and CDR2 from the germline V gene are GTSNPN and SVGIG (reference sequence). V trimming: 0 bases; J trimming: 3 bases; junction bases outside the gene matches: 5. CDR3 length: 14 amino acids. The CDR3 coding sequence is TGTGCCTGGAGTGTGTGGACAGGATACTACGAGCAGTACTTC. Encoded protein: CAWSVWTGYYEQYF.

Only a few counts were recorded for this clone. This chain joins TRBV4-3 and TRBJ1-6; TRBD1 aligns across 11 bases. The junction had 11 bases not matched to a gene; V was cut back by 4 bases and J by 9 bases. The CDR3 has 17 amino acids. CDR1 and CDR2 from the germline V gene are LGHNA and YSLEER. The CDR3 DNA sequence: TGCGCCAGCAGCCTCGCGGGACAGGGGGTTTATGTTTCACCCCTCCACTTT. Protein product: CASSLAGQGVYVSPLHF.

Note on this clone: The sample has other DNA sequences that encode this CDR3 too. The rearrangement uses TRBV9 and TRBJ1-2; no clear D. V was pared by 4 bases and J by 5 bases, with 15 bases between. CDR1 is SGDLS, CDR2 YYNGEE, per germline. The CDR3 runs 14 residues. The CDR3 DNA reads TGTGCCAGCAGCCCCACCGACCGGGGTTATGGCTACACCTTC. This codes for CASSPTDRGYGYTF.